These 22 T cell receptor beta chains were sequenced from one sample in a study of T cells after yellow fever vaccination. MiXCR, run by TCRdb on the 5' RACE reads, gives a single entry per CDR3 protein. The data show 500,000 to 700,000 distinct CDR3 sequences, 15% to 20% seen once. Material: PBMCs, obtained 15 days after the yellow fever booster vaccination. The source is a young man who received the YFV17D yellow fever vaccine.

The chain couples TRBV7-2 to TRBJ1-6; TRBD1 aligns across 7 bases. This CDR3 contains 16 residues. After removal of 5 bases from V and 6 bases from J, the junction contained 10 bases not matched to a gene. CDR1 and CDR2 (germline): SGHTA, FQGNSA. The CDR3 region has the DNA TGTGCCAGCAGCCCGGGACAGCCAGGGGCTAATTCACCCCTCCACTTT. Its protein product is CASSPGQPGANSPLHF.

The V and J genes are TRBV3-1 and TRBJ1-1; D call uncertain. The germline V gene has CDR1 LGHDT and CDR2 YNNKEL (reference sequence). The CDR3 covers 14 residues. Trimming took off 0 bases at V and 2 bases at J, with 7 bases between the two ends. CDR3 residues: CASSQDWSNTEAFF. The CDR3 DNA is TGTGCCAGCAGCCAAGATTGGTCCAACACTGAAGCTTTCTTT.

V gene TRBV7-9 combines with J gene TRBJ2-3; no clear D. The V end was cut by 5 bases, the J end by 6 bases, with 21 bases between. CDR1 and CDR2 (germline): SEHNR, FQNEAQ (reference sequence). The CDR3 extends over 16 amino acids. This CDR3 reads CASSQDNLPQMDTQYF. The CDR3 nucleotides are TGTGCCAGCAGCCAAGACAACCTCCCGCAGATGGATACGCAGTATTTT.

The chain uses TRBV6-2 or TRBV6-3 and TRBJ2-2; 8 positions match TRBD2. CDR1 MNHEY and CDR2 SVGEGT come from the germline V gene. Unmatched junction bases numbered 10, after V lost 7 bases and J lost 9 bases. The CDR3 length is 14 residues. CDR3 region: CASKTSGDMWELFF. The CDR3, as DNA: TGTGCCAGCAAAACTAGCGGCGATATGTGGGAGCTGTTTTTT.

A few counts support this clonotype. The V gene is TRBV5-1, the J gene TRBJ2-1; D assignment may be TRBD1 or TRBD2 (5 bases each). The V end was cut by 1 base, the J end by 5 bases, with 13 bases between. The V gene's germline CDR1 is SGHRS and CDR2 YFSETQ. This CDR3 has 15 amino acids. DNA for the CDR3: TGCGCCAGCAGCTTGTCTGGGACCCCCCACAATGAGCAGTTCTTC. It is translated as CASSLSGTPHNEQFF. The complete variable domain, with remaining parts taken from reference TRBV5-1 and TRBJ2-1, reads KAGVTQTPRYLIKTRGQQVTLSCSPISGHRSVSWYQQTPGQGLQFLFEYFSETQRNKGNFPGRFSGRQFSNSRSEMNVSTLELGDSALYLCASSLSGTPHNEQFFGPGTRLTVL.

This rearrangement joins TRBV6-1 to TRBJ2-7; D may match TRBD1 or TRBD2 (5 bases each). This CDR3 contains 15 residues. The V gene's germline CDR1 is MNHNS and CDR2 SASEGT. V was cut by 4 bases and J by 2 bases, with 15 bases left in between. CDR3 nucleotide sequence: TGTGCCAGCAGTGTCTCCGGTGGGGGAACCTACGAGCAGTACTTC. This codes for CASSVSGGGTYEQYF.

CDR3 in amino acids: CASSQAGSTEQFF. The CDR3 DNA is TGTGCCAGCAGCCAGGCAGGTTCCACTGAGCAGTTCTTC. The V gene is TRBV3-1, the J gene TRBJ2-1; unclear D gene. Deletions cut 3 bases from V and 9 bases from J, with 12 bases between. The CDR3 is 13 residues long. Germline lookup yields CDR1 LGHDT and CDR2 YNNKEL (reference sequence).

The chain carries TRBV15 and TRBJ2-3, with 13 nucleotides matching TRBD2. The CDR3 has 18 residues. Germline trimming cut 2 bases from V and 3 bases from J; bases unmatched to any gene: 8. Germline V gene sequence: CDR1 LNHNV, CDR2 YYDKDF (reference sequence). CDR3: CATSRITSGRAGTDTQYF. As DNA, the CDR3 is TGTGCCACCAGCAGAATAACTAGCGGGAGGGCCGGGACAGATACGCAGTATTTT.

This clonotype appeared a few times. The chain links TRBV5-6 to TRBJ2-3; no clear D gene. CDR1 is SGHDT, CDR2 YYEEEE, per germline. The CDR3 is 13 amino acids. V shed 4 bases and J shed 3 bases, with 9 bases lying between them. Written as DNA, the CDR3 is TGTGCCAGCAGCCCAGTTGGAACAGATACGCAGTATTTT. It encodes CASSPVGTDTQYF.

This clonotype showed up just a few times. The CDR3 here is CASSLVQARNSPLHF. The CDR3 nucleotides read TGTGCCAGCAGCTTAGTCCAGGCGAGAAATTCACCCCTCCACTTT. The chain is built from TRBV7-2 and TRBJ1-6; D call uncertain. The germline V gene encodes CDR1 SGHTA and CDR2 FQGNSA. The V gene lost 1 base and the J gene lost 7 bases, with 11 bases spanning the gap. CDR3 size: 15 residues.

The V gene is TRBV7-2, the J gene TRBJ1-5, with 8 bases lining up with TRBD1. Trimming cost V 0 bases and J 6 bases; bases outside gene matches: 10. The CDR3 loop spans 17 amino acids. Germline V gives CDR1 SGHTA, CDR2 FQGNSA. The CDR3 sequence: CASSLAIDRGGSQPQHF. The CDR3 nucleotides are TGTGCCAGCAGCTTAGCGATAGACAGGGGTGGAAGTCAGCCCCAGCATTTT.

The gene calls are TRBV12-3 or TRBV12-4 and TRBJ2-6; no definite D call. Trimming took 4 bases from V and 7 from J, leaving 8 bases between them. The CDR3 has 13 amino acids. In DNA, the CDR3 is TGTGCCAGCAGTTCTGGCTTAGCCAACGTCCTGACTTTC. Translating gives CASSSGLANVLTF.

This clonotype was observed a few times. The chain joins TRBV20-1 to TRBJ1-6, with D possibly matching TRBD1 (6 bases). This CDR3 contains 14 residues. From germline, CDR1 is DFQATT and CDR2 SNEGSKA (reference sequence). V was pared by 4 bases and J by 6 bases, with 13 bases between. The CDR3 reads CSATNRGRNSPLHF. The CDR3 DNA reads TGCAGTGCTACCAACCGGGGGCGTAATTCACCCCTCCACTTT.

This clonotype was recorded a few times. The chain is built from TRBV11-3 and TRBJ2-1; D is possibly TRBD2 (7 bases). The CDR3 sequence is 16 residues long. Trimming shortened V by 5 bases and J by 8 bases, and 22 bases separated the two germline ends. The V gene's germline CDR1 is SGHNT and CDR2 YENEEA. The CDR3 bases are TGTGCCAGCAGCGAACCAGGACTAGTGGGGGCGGATGAGCAGTTCTTC. Its translation is CASSEPGLVGADEQFF. The full variable domain, its missing parts supplied by reference TRBV11-3 and TRBJ2-1, is EAGVVQSPRYKIIEKKQPVAFWCNPISGHNTLYWYLQNLGQGPELLIRYENEEAVDDSQLPKDRFSAERLKGVDSTLKIQPAELGDSAVYLCASSEPGLVGADEQFFGPGTRLTVL.

This clonotype was observed once. The chain carries TRBV5-8 and TRBJ2-2; no clear D gene. Germline V lookup: CDR1 SGHTS, CDR2 YDEGEE. This CDR3 is 15 amino acids long. V lost 0 bases, J lost 6 bases, and 12 bases lay in between. As DNA, the CDR3 is TGTGCCAGCAGCTTGGTGGATACTCTCCCCGGGGAGCTGTTTTTT. Amino acid sequence: CASSLVDTLPGELFF.

This clonotype was detected a few times. The chain employs TRBV3-1 and TRBJ1-1, with 10 nucleotides matching TRBD1. Germline values: CDR1 LGHDT, CDR2 YNNKEL (reference sequence). This CDR3 comprises 16 residues. V shed 4 bases and J 4 bases; nucleotides not matched to a gene: 9. For the CDR3, the DNA is TGTGCCAGCAGCCGAAGAGGCTGGGACAGGGGCACTGAAGCTTTCTTT. This translates into CASSRRGWDRGTEAFF.

The chain links TRBV4-3 to TRBJ1-4; D ambiguous. Trimming took 1 base from V and 8 from J, leaving 11 bases between them. Per the germline V gene, CDR1 is LGHNA and CDR2 is YSLEER. The CDR3 runs 14 residues. The CDR3 DNA sequence: TGCGCCAGCAGCCAAGTAATGGCAGACGAAAAACTGTTTTTT. This encodes CASSQVMADEKLFF.

Turning to this clonotype: Just one base apart from a much larger clone, this may be a read error. J is TRBJ2-2 and V is TRBV7-2; D ambiguous. Germline-derived CDR1 and CDR2 are SGHTA and FQGNSA. The V and J ends lost 3 bases and 6 bases respectively, with 8 bases between them. The CDR3 totals 13 residues. Here the CDR3 reads CASSFAGAGELFF. The CDR3 region has the DNA TGTGCCAGCAGCTTCGCTGGGGCCGGGGAGCTGTTTTTT. Filled out from reference TRBV7-2 and TRBJ2-2, the complete variable domain reads GAGVSQSPSNKVTEKGKDVELRCDPISGHTALYWYRQSLGQGLEFLIYFQGNSAPDKSGLPSDRFSAERTGGSVSTLTIQRTQQEDSAVYLCASSFAGAGELFFGEGSRLTVL.

The DNA for the CDR3 is TGTGCCAGCAGTTTGTCTATATGGGACAGGGGAGGGAATGAGCAGTTCTTC. Protein: CASSLSIWDRGGNEQFF. This chain uses TRBV27 with TRBJ2-1; 10 bases are shared with TRBD1. The length of the CDR3 is 17 residues. Germline assignment: CDR1 MNHEY and CDR2 SMNVEV (reference sequence). V was pared by 3 bases and J by 7 bases, with 12 bases of the junction left unmatched.

The rearrangement joins TRBV30 to TRBJ1-6; tentatively, D is TRBD1 (5 bases). Germline V gene data show CDR1 as GTSNPN and CDR2 as SVGIG (reference sequence). CDR3 length equals 16 residues. Deletions cut 0 bases from V and 10 bases from J, with 19 bases between. Written as DNA, the CDR3 is TGTGCCTGGAGTGTACCGTGGACGGGACGGGGGTCACCCCTCCACTTT. It encodes CAWSVPWTGRGSPLHF.

This clonotype was observed at least ten times. The J gene is TRBJ1-1, the V gene TRBV6-5; D call uncertain. CDR1 MNHEY and CDR2 SVGAGI come from the germline V gene. CDR3 size: 15 residues. The V and J ends lost 0 bases and 0 bases respectively, with 8 bases between them. CDR3 protein: CASSYSVGLNTEAFF. The DNA for the CDR3 is TGTGCCAGCAGTTACTCTGTGGGGTTGAACACTGAAGCTTTCTTT.

The rearrangement uses TRBV5-1 and TRBJ1-4; tentatively, D is TRBD1 (6 bases). The CDR3 sequence is 15 residues long. CDR1 and CDR2 (germline): SGHRS, YFSETQ. Trimming shortened V by 3 bases and J by 8 bases, and 17 bases separated the two germline ends. CDR3: CASSYSGHVVEKLFF. In nucleotides, the CDR3 is TGCGCCAGCAGCTACTCGGGACATGTGGTCGAAAAACTGTTTTTT. Looking up the rest from reference TRBV5-1 and TRBJ1-4 gives the full variable domain: KAGVTQTPRYLIKTRGQQVTLSCSPISGHRSVSWYQQTPGQGLQFLFEYFSETQRNKGNFPGRFSGRQFSNSRSEMNVSTLELGDSALYLCASSYSGHVVEKLFFGSGTQLSVL.